Below are 10 T cell receptor beta chains sequenced from a single sample in a study of cytomegalovirus exposure and HLA in healthy donors. In the PCR, 60 Vbeta and 13 Jbeta primers were used. Only in-frame clones appear in the TCRdb table, and some are missing; sequencing was by immunoSEQ multiplex PCR. The data hold fewer than 200,000 clones, with 70% to 90% observed a single time. The sample taken for sequencing was PBMCs. The receptors derive from a woman between 25 and 40 years old in good health and CMV-seropositive.

The genes are TRBV16 and TRBJ1-5, with TRBD1 matching 7 bases. The CDR3 has 16 residues. Germline V gene sequence: CDR1 KGHSY, CDR2 FQNENV. V shed 0 bases and J 2 bases; nucleotides not matched to a gene: 4. The CDR3 sequence is CASSQSPGGGNQPQHF. The CDR3 bases are TGTGCCAGCAGCCAATCTCCAGGGGGAGGCAATCAGCCCCAGCATTTT.

The chain uses TRBV7-2 and TRBJ2-1, with 12 bases that match TRBD2. Germline CDR1 SGHTA, CDR2 FQGNSA. This CDR3 contains 18 residues. Trimming removed 6 bases from V and 8 bases from J; junction bases left unmatched: 17. The CDR3 DNA is TGTGCCAGCAGTTCTCGACTAGCGGGGGAAATGGGCGATGATGAGCAGTTCTTC. It encodes CASSSRLAGEMGDDEQFF.

This rearrangement joins TRBV28 to TRBJ1-1; unclear D gene. V dropped 1 base and J dropped 7 bases, with 16 bases sitting between them. This CDR3 comprises 15 residues. The germline V gene encodes CDR1 MDHEN and CDR2 SYDVKM. The CDR3 bases are TGTGCCAGCAGTTTATTCCTATCCCTCCGAGATGAAGCTTTCTTT. This translates into CASSLFLSLRDEAFF.

This clone was detected only a few times. The chain carries TRBV28 and TRBJ1-5; 10 bases fit TRBD1. J lost 6 bases, V lost 4 bases, and 9 bases had no gene match. The CDR3 sequence is 16 residues long. The germline V gene encodes CDR1 MDHEN and CDR2 SYDVKM. This chain's CDR3 is CASSSPGQGKIQPQHF. The CDR3 DNA is TGTGCCAGCAGTTCCCCGGGACAGGGGAAAATTCAGCCCCAGCATTTT.

This clone was seen more than once but under ten times. The sample holds other DNA sequences that translate to the same CDR3. This chain connects TRBV28 to TRBJ2-3, with 8 positions matching TRBD2. Losses at the gene ends were 3 bases for V and 3 bases for J; bases not matched to a gene: 2. The CDR3 covers 14 residues. Looked up from germline, CDR1 is MDHEN and CDR2 is SYDVKM. Here the CDR3 reads CASSFVAGTDTQYF. Written as DNA, the CDR3 is TGTGCCAGCAGTTTTGTAGCGGGGACAGATACGCAGTATTTT.

V usage is TRBV21-1 and J usage is TRBJ2-2; the DNA was not compared with TRBD1, the D call given in the table. TRBV21-1 is labeled a pseudogene. CDR3 size: 20 residues. Written as DNA, the CDR3 is TGTGCCAGCAGCAAATTCACTAGAGGGCCGGACAGGGGGCAGGCCGGGGAGCTGTTTTTT. Translation gives CASSKFTRGPDRGQAGELFF.

V gene TRBV30 combines with J gene TRBJ1-2; D remains ambiguous. The CDR3 sequence is 15 residues long. The V gene's germline CDR1 is GTSNPN and CDR2 SVGIG (reference sequence). V was trimmed by 3 bases and J by 0 bases, leaving 14 bases between them. In nucleotides, the CDR3 is TGTGCCTGGAGAGCCCCCTGGTCCGCTAACTATGGCTACACCTTC. This gives the protein CAWRAPWSANYGYTF.

The V gene is TRBV10-3, the J gene TRBJ1-2; a possible D gene is TRBD1 (5 bases). CDR1 is ENHRY, CDR2 SYGVKD, per germline. This CDR3 has 12 residues. V dropped 3 bases and J dropped 7 bases, with 9 bases sitting between them. DNA of the CDR3: TGTGCCATCAGTGAATGGGGGGTTGGCTACACCTTC. It specifies CAISEWGVGYTF.

The chain has TRBV7-8 and TRBJ2-3; 15 positions match TRBD2. CDR3 length: 16 residues. The V and J ends lost 5 bases and 5 bases, in that order; junction bases with no gene match: 5. Germline V gene sequence: CDR1 SGHVS, CDR2 FQNEAQ. The chain's CDR3 is CASSRGLAGGQDTQYF. CDR3 coding DNA: TGTGCCAGCAGCCGAGGACTAGCGGGGGGGCAAGATACGCAGTATTTT. Based on the CDR3 plus reference TRBV7-8 and TRBJ2-3, the full variable domain is GAGVSQSPRYKVAKRGQDVALRCDPISGHVSLFWYQQALGQGPEFLTYFQNEAQLDKSGLPSDRFFAERPEGSVSTLKIQRTQQEDSAVYLCASSRGLAGGQDTQYFGPGTRLTVL.

The chain combines TRBV9 with TRBJ2-5, with 12 bases identical to TRBD2. This CDR3 is 16 amino acids long. From germline, CDR1 is SGDLS and CDR2 YYNGEE. The V gene end was trimmed by 0 bases and the J gene end by 2 bases; junction bases not matched to a gene: 2. The CDR3: CASSVALAGGQETQYF. In DNA form, the CDR3 reads TGTGCCAGCAGCGTAGCTCTAGCGGGGGGGCAAGAGACCCAGTACTTC. The variable domain in full, with the rest retrieved from reference TRBV9 and TRBJ2-5, is DSGVTQTPKHLITATGQRVTLRCSPRSGDLSVYWYQQSLDQGLQFLIQYYNGEERAKGNILERFSAQQFPDLHSELNLSSLELGDSALYFCASSVALAGGQETQYFGPGTRLLVL.